Listed here are 15 T cell receptor beta chains from one sample, sequenced in a study of T cell clones after liver transplantation. Clones were sequenced by immunoSEQ multiplex PCR, and TCRdb holds only the in-frame ones, with some missing. The table shows tens of thousands of clones, with just under 80% occurring only once. Source: CD8+ T cells from blood, taken 54 months after liver transplant. The receptors derive from a human patient who received a liver transplant. The graft donor may have contributed some T cells.

The rearrangement uses TRBV5-4 and TRBJ1-2; 10 bases agree with TRBD1. The ends lost 4 bases at V and 13 bases at J; junction bases unmatched: 7. The V gene's germline CDR1 is SGHNT and CDR2 YYREEE (reference sequence). The CDR3 runs 12 residues. The chain's CDR3 is CASSAWDRGTTF. In DNA form, the CDR3 reads TGTGCCAGCAGCGCCTGGGACAGGGGAACCACCTTC.

Only one count was recorded for this clone. The V gene is TRBV7-9, the J gene TRBJ2-4; 15 bases map to TRBD2. This CDR3 has 19 residues. The V and J ends lost 2 bases and 1 base, in that order; junction bases with no gene match: 6. Germline CDR1 reads SEHNR; CDR2 reads FQNEAQ (reference sequence). CDR3 bases: TGTGCCAGCAGCTTACCAGGACTAGCGGGGGGGCACGCCAAAAACATTCAGTACTTC. The encoded protein is CASSLPGLAGGHAKNIQYF.

The chain employs TRBV28 and TRBJ1-4; TRBD1 might be the D (5 bases). V was shortened by 11 bases and J by 6 bases, with 16 bases between the two germline ends. Per the germline V gene, CDR1 is MDHEN and CDR2 is SYDVKM. This CDR3 spans 13 amino acids. CDR3 in DNA: TGTGCCTCCTTGCGGGGGTTGGATGAAAAACTGTTTTTT. Translation gives CASLRGLDEKLFF.

CDR3 DNA: TGTGCCAGCAGTTCGGGAGGGGGCAACACTGAAGCTTTCTTT. It yields the protein CASSSGGGNTEAFF. The chain links TRBV7-3 to TRBJ1-1, with 7 positions matching TRBD1. The CDR3 runs to 14 residues. Germline CDR1 is SGHTA and CDR2 is FQGTGA. The V segment lost 6 bases and the J segment 2 bases; nucleotides outside the gene matches: 6. Looking up the rest from reference TRBV7-3 and TRBJ1-1 gives the full variable domain: GAGVSQTPSNKVTEKGKYVELRCDPISGHTALYWYRQSLGQGPEFLIYFQGTGAADDSGLPNDRFFAVRPEGSVSTLKIQRTERGDSAVYLCASSSGGGNTEAFFGQGTRLTVV.

This chain uses TRBV11-3 with TRBJ2-1; D unclear. The CDR3 is 13 amino acids. V was cut by 2 bases and J by 8 bases, with 10 bases left in between. CDR1 and CDR2 (germline): SGHNT, YENEEA. This chain's CDR3 is CASSLRVWDEQFF. The CDR3 coding sequence is TGTGCCAGCAGCTTACGGGTCTGGGATGAGCAGTTCTTC.

The chain carries TRBV9 and TRBJ1-3, with 8 bases that match TRBD1. After removal of 3 bases from V and 8 bases from J, the junction contained 7 bases not matched to a gene. The CDR3 has 14 amino acids. Germline values: CDR1 SGDLS, CDR2 YYNGEE. DNA for the CDR3: TGTGCCAGCAGCGCGGACAGGGCGTCGGACACCATATATTTT. Translating it yields CASSADRASDTIYF.

The chain uses TRBV6-5 and TRBJ2-7; D remains unclear. The germline V gene encodes CDR1 MNHEY and CDR2 SVGAGI. Trimming stripped 3 bases from V and 2 bases from J, with 11 bases between. The CDR3 is made up of 14 amino acids. In DNA form, the CDR3 reads TGTGCCAGCAGTTATTCTGGGGTAGCCTACGAGCAGTACTTC. Amino acid sequence: CASSYSGVAYEQYF.

The CDR3 region is CASSLRTGTYEQYF. The CDR3 nucleotides read TGTGCCAGCAGTTTAAGGACAGGGACCTACGAGCAGTACTTC. The V call is TRBV28, the J call TRBJ2-7; 8 bases agree with TRBD1. The CDR3 loop spans 14 amino acids. CDR1 and CDR2 from the germline V gene are MDHEN and SYDVKM. V shed 2 bases, J shed 2 bases, and the junction held 2 bases outside the gene matches. Combining the CDR3 with reference TRBV28 and TRBJ2-7 gives the whole variable domain DVKVTQSSRYLVKRTGEKVFLECVQDMDHENMFWYRQDPGLGLRLIYFSYDVKMKEKGDIPEGYSVSREKKERFSLILESASTNQTSMYLCASSLRTGTYEQYFGPGTRLTVT.

J is TRBJ2-1 and V is TRBV27; 11 bases agree with TRBD2. The germline V gene encodes CDR1 MNHEY and CDR2 SMNVEV (reference sequence). CDR3 length equals 15 residues. J gave up 5 bases and V 6 bases, and 6 bases lay outside the gene matches. CDR3 nucleotide sequence: TGTGCCAGCAGAACCGGGACTAGCGGAAACAATGAGCAGTTCTTC. The encoded protein is CASRTGTSGNNEQFF.

This clone was seen a handful of times. The chain carries TRBV27 and TRBJ2-7; D possibly uses TRBD1 or TRBD2 (5 bases each). The CDR3 sequence is 12 residues long. The V end lost 1 base, the J end lost 6 bases, and 7 bases lay between the germline ends. CDR1 is MNHEY and CDR2 is SMNVEV in the germline V gene (reference sequence). CDR3 sequence reads: CASSLLRGEQYF. The CDR3 nucleotides read TGTGCCAGCAGTTTATTGAGGGGCGAGCAGTACTTC.

This clone was recorded once. The chain joins TRBV4-2 to TRBJ2-7; TRBD1 is a possible D gene (5 bases). CDR1 and CDR2 (germline): LGHNA, YNFKEQ. Between the trimmed V and J ends, which lost 0 bases and 2 bases, there was a span of 14 bases. The length of the CDR3 is 16 residues. CDR3 loop: CASSQEGRGSPYEQYF. CDR3 nucleotide sequence: TGTGCCAGCAGCCAAGAGGGTAGGGGCTCTCCCTACGAGCAGTACTTC.

This chain joins TRBV11-2 and TRBJ2-3; D may be TRBD1 or TRBD2 (5 bases each). Deletions cut 3 bases from V and 1 base from J, with 8 bases between. CDR1 is SGHAT and CDR2 is FQNNGV in the germline V gene. This CDR3 contains 14 residues. CDR3 sequence (DNA): TGTGCCAGCAGCTTGCTGGGGGGCACAGATACGCAGTATTTT. As protein: CASSLLGGTDTQYF.

The CDR3 loop reads CAISYRGEGTGELFF. The CDR3, as DNA: TGTGCCATCAGTTACAGGGGAGAGGGCACCGGGGAGCTGTTTTTT. The gene calls are TRBV10-3 and TRBJ2-2; TRBD1 matches at 7 bases. There are 15 residues in the CDR3. Unmatched junction bases numbered 7, after V lost 5 bases and J lost 4 bases. The V gene's germline CDR1 is ENHRY and CDR2 SYGVKD.

This clone is categorized as medium-sized. In the same sample, other DNA sequences code for this CDR3. The chain couples TRBV7-9 to TRBJ1-6, with 12 bases aligning to TRBD1. V was clipped by 5 bases and J by 10 bases; unmatched bases: 6. This CDR3 comprises 15 residues. In germline, CDR1 is SEHNR, CDR2 FQNEAQ (reference sequence). The CDR3 coding sequence is TGTGCCAGCAGCGGGGGACAGGGGGCTGCATCACCCCTCCACTTT. Amino acid sequence: CASSGGQGAASPLHF. Looking up the rest from reference TRBV7-9 and TRBJ1-6 gives the full variable domain: DTGVSQNPRHKITKRGQNVTFRCDPISEHNRLYWYRQTLGQGPEFLTYFQNEAQLEKSRLLSDRFSAERPKGSFSTLEIQRTEQGDSAMYLCASSGGQGAASPLHFGNGTRLTVT.

The rearrangement uses TRBV6-4 and TRBJ2-1, with 7 bases that match TRBD1. The V gene end was trimmed by 1 base and the J gene end by 5 bases; junction bases not matched to a gene: 5. CDR3 length: 15 amino acids. Per germline, CDR1 MRHNA and CDR2 SNTAGT. CDR3 DNA: TGTGCCAGCAGTGACTGGCAGGGGGTAGACAATGAGCAGTTCTTC. Its translation: CASSDWQGVDNEQFF.